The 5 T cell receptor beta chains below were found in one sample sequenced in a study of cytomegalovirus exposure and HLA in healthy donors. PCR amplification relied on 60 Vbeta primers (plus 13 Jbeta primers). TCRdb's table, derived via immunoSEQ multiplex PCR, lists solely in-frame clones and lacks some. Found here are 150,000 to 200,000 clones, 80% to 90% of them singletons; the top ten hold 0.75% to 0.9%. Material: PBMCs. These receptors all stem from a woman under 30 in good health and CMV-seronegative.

The CDR3 loop is CASSPGTSIALSSYEQYF. The CDR3, as DNA: TGTGCCAGCAGTCCAGGGACTAGCATCGCCCTCAGCTCCTACGAGCAGTACTTC. This chain uses TRBV28 with TRBJ2-7; TRBD2 agrees at 9 bases. V trimming: 5 bases; J trimming: 0 bases; junction bases outside the gene matches: 14. Germline V CDR1 and CDR2: MDHEN, SYDVKM. This CDR3 is built from 18 residues.

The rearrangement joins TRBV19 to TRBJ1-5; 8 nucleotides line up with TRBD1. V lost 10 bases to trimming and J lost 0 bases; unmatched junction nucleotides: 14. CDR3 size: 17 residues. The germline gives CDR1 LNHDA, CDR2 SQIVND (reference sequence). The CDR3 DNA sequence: TGTGCCACCTCCGGGACAGGTGGGGGGCTTAGCAATCAGCCCCAGCATTTT. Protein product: CATSGTGGGLSNQPQHF.

CDR3 region: CASSSGGYSYEQYF. In DNA form, the CDR3 reads TGTGCCAGTAGTAGCGGCGGATACTCCTACGAGCAGTACTTC. This chain joins TRBV19 and TRBJ2-7; D is undetermined. The germline gives CDR1 LNHDA, CDR2 SQIVND (reference sequence). There are 14 residues in the CDR3. Between the trimmed V and J ends, which lost 4 bases and 0 bases, there was a span of 10 bases.

The CDR3 sequence: CASSPIPLGLAGGEQYF. CDR3 nucleotides: TGTGCCAGCAGTCCTATACCTCTCGGACTAGCGGGAGGCGAGCAGTACTTC. This sequence joins TRBV27 and TRBJ2-7; 14 bases align to TRBD2. V was clipped by 5 bases and J by 6 bases; unmatched bases: 12. The CDR3 extends over 17 amino acids. Germline assignment: CDR1 MNHEY and CDR2 SMNVEV (reference sequence).

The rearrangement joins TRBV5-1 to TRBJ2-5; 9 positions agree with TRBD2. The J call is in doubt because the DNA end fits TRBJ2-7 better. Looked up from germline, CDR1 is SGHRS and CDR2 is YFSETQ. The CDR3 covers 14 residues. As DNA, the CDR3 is TGCGCCAGCAGCTATCTAGCGGGGACCTACGAGCAGTACTTC. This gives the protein CASSYLAGTYEQYF.